This TCR beta chain was documented in a study of response to subunit inactivated influenza vaccine. Study results and caveats: With each seasonal influenza vaccination, the authors suggested, few new T cells are recruited.

This clonotype has just a few counts. Antigen specificity is unknown. MiXCR was run by TCRdb on the RT-PCR reads, yielding one entry per CDR3 protein. The table shows fewer than 600,000 distinct CDR3 sequences, with about 7.2% occurring only once. Germline V gene sequence: CDR1 MDHEN, CDR2 SYDVKM. Unmatched junction bases numbered 9, after V lost 7 bases and J lost 4 bases. The CDR3 consists of 14 residues. This chain joins TRBV28 and TRBJ2-7; 8 positions agree with TRBD2. This sequence was found in a man between 50 and 69 years old who received an inactivated influenza vaccine. The specimen was PBMCs from blood, collected roughly 24 months after vaccination. The CDR3: CASTVAGLEYEQYF. DNA for the CDR3: TGTGCCAGCACCGTAGCGGGGCTAGAATACGAGCAGTACTTC.